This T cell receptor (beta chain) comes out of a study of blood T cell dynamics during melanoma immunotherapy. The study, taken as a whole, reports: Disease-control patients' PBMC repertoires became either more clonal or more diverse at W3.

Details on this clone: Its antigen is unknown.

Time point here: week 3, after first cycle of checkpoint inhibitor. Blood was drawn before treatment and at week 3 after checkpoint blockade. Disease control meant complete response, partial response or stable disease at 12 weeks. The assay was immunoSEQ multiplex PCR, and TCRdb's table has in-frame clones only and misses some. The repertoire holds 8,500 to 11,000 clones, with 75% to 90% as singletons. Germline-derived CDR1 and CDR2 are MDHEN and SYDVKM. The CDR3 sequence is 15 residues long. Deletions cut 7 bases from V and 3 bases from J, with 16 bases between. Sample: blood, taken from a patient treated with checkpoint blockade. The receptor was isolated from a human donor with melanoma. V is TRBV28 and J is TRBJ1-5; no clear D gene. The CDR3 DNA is TGTGCCAGCACCCGATCAGACGGATTCAATCAGCCCCAGCATTTT. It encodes CASTRSDGFNQPQHF. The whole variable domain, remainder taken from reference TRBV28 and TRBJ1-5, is DVKVTQSSRYLVKRTGEKVFLECVQDMDHENMFWYRQDPGLGLRLIYFSYDVKMKEKGDIPEGYSVSREKKERFSLILESASTNQTSMYLCASTRSDGFNQPQHFGDGTRLSIL.